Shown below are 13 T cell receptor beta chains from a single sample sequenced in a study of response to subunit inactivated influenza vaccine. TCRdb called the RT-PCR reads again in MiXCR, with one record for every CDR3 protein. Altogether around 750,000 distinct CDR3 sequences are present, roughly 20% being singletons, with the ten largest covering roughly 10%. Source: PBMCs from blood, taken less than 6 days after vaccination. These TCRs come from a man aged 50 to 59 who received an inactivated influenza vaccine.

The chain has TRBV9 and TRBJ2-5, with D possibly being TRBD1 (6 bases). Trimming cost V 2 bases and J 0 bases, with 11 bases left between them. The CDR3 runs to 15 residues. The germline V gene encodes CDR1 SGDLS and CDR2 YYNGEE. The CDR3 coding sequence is TGTGCCAGCAGCGTCCTACAGGGCTACCAAGAGACCCAGTACTTC. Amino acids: CASSVLQGYQETQYF. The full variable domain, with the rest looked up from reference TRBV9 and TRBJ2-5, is DSGVTQTPKHLITATGQRVTLRCSPRSGDLSVYWYQQSLDQGLQFLIQYYNGEERAKGNILERFSAQQFPDLHSELNLSSLELGDSALYFCASSVLQGYQETQYFGPGTRLLVL.

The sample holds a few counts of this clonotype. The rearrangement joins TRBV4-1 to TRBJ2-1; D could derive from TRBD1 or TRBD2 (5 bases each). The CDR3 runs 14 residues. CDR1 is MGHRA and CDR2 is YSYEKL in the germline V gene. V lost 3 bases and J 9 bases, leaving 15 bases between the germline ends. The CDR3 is CASSQSGAPGEQFF. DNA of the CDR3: TGCGCCAGCAGCCAGTCCGGGGCCCCGGGTGAGCAGTTCTTC.

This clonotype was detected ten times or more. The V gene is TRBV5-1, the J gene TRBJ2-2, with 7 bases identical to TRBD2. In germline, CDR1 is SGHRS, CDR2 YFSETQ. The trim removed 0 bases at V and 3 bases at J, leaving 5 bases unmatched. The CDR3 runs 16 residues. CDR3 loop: CASSLDGGGDTGELFF. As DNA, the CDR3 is TGCGCCAGCAGCTTGGATGGCGGGGGAGACACCGGGGAGCTGTTTTTT. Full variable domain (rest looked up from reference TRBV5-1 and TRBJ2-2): KAGVTQTPRYLIKTRGQQVTLSCSPISGHRSVSWYQQTPGQGLQFLFEYFSETQRNKGNFPGRFSGRQFSNSRSEMNVSTLELGDSALYLCASSLDGGGDTGELFFGEGSRLTVL.

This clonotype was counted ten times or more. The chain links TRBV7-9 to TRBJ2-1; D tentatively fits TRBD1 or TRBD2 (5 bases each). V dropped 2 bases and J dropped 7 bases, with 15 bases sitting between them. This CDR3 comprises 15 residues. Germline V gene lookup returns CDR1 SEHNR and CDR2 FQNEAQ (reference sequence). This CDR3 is CASSLMTGTGNEQFF. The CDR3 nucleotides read TGTGCCAGCAGCTTAATGACCGGGACGGGGAATGAGCAGTTCTTC. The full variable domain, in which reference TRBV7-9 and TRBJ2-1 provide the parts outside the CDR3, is DTGVSQNPRHKITKRGQNVTFRCDPISEHNRLYWYRQTLGQGPEFLTYFQNEAQLEKSRLLSDRFSAERPKGSFSTLEIQRTEQGDSAMYLCASSLMTGTGNEQFFGPGTRLTVL.

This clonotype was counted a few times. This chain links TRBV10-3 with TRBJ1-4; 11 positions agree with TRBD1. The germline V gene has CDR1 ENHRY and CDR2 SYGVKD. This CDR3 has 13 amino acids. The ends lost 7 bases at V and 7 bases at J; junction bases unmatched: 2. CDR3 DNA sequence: TGTGCCATCAAAGGACAGGGGGCTGAAAAACTGTTTTTT. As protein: CAIKGQGAEKLFF.

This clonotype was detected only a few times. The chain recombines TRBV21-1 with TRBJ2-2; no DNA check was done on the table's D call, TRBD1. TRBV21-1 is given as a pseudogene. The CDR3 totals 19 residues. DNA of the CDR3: TGTGCCAGCAGCAAAGGTGGGGGACAGGGATCCCTGGGCACCGGGGAGCTGTTTTTT. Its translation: CASSKGGGQGSLGTGELFF.

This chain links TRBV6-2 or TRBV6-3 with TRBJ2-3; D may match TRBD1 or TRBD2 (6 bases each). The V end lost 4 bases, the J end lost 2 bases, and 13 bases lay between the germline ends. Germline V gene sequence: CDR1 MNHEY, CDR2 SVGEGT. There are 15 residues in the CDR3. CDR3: CASSWRGQNTDTQYF. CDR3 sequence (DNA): TGTGCCAGCAGTTGGAGGGGACAAAACACAGATACGCAGTATTTT.

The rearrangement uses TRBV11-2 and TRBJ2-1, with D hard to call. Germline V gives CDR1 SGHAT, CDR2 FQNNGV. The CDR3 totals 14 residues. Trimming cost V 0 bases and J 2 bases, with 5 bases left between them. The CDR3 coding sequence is TGTGCCAGCAGCTTAGAACCTACCTACAATGAGCAGTTCTTC. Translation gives CASSLEPTYNEQFF. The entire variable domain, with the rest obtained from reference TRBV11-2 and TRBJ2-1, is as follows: EAGVAQSPRYKIIEKRQSVAFWCNPISGHATLYWYQQILGQGPKLLIQFQNNGVVDDSQLPKDRFSAERLKGVDSTLKIQPAKLEDSAVYLCASSLEPTYNEQFFGPGTRLTVL.

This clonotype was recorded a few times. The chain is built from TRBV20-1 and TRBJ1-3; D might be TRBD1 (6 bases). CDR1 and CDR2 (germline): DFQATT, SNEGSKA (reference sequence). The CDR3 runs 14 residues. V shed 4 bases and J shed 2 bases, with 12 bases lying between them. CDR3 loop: CSATIRDTGNTIYF. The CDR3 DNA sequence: TGCAGTGCTACCATACGGGACACTGGAAACACCATATATTTT.

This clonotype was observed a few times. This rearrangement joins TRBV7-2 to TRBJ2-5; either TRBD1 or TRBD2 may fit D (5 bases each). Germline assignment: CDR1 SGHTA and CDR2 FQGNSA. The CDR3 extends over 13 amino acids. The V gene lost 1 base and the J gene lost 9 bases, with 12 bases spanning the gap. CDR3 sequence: CASSLGPRDPQYF. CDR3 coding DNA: TGTGCCAGCAGCTTAGGACCCCGGGACCCCCAGTACTTC. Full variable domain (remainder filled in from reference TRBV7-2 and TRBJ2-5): GAGVSQSPSNKVTEKGKDVELRCDPISGHTALYWYRQSLGQGLEFLIYFQGNSAPDKSGLPSDRFSAERTGGSVSTLTIQRTQQEDSAVYLCASSLGPRDPQYFGPGTRLLVL.

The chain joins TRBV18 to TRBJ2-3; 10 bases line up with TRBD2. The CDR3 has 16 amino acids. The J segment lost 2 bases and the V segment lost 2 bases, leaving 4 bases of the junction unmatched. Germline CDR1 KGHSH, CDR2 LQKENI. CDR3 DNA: TGTGCCAGCTCACCAGTCGGACTAGCGGTCACAGATACGCAGTATTTT. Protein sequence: CASSPVGLAVTDTQYF. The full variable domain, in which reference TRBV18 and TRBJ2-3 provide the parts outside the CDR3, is NAGVMQNPRHLVRRRGQEARLRCSPMKGHSHVYWYRQLPEEGLKFMVYLQKENIIDESGMPKERFSAEFPKEGPSILRIQQVVRGDSAAYFCASSPVGLAVTDTQYFGPGTRLTVL.

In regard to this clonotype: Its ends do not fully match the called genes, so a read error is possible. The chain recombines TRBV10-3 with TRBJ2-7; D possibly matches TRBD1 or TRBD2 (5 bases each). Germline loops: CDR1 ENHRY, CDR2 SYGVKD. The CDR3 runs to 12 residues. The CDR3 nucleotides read TGTGCCACCGGTGGGACCAAATACGGGCAGTACTTC. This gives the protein CATGGTKYGQYF.

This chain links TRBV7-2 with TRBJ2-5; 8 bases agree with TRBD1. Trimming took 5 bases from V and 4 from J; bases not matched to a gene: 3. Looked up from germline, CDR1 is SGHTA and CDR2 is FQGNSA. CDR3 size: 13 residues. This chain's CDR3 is CASSQQGVETQYF. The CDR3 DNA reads TGTGCCAGCAGCCAACAGGGGGTAGAGACCCAGTACTTC.